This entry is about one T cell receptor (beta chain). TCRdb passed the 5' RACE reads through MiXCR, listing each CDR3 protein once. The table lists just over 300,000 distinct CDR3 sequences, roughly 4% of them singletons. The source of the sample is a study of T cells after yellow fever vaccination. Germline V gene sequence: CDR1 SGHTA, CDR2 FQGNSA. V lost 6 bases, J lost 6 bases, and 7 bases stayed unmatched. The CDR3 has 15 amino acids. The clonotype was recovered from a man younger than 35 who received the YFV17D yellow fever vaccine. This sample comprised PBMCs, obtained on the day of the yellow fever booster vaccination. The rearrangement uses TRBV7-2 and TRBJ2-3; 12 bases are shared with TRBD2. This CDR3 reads CASRLAGGWGDTQYF. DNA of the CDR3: TGTGCCAGCAGACTAGCGGGGGGCTGGGGGGATACGCAGTATTTT.